The text below deals with one TCR beta chain. Its antigen target is currently unknown. No qualities accompany the bases; no much larger clone lies one base away. From the cysteine up to the phenylalanine, the CDR3 has a length of 16 residues. The kept DNA is CDR3 alone, 48 bases in frame from the first base. At the junction V is shortened by 2 bases and J by 7 bases; bases outside the gene matches: 11. CDR1 and CDR2 are read off the germline V gene as MNHNS and SASEGT. The cohort was made up of 666 healthy bone marrow donors. At the time of sampling, all cohort members were nominally healthy, though unrecorded immune exposures were likely present. The donor tested CMV seropositive, placing the donor among the approximately 310 seropositive members of the cohort. Each donor provided a peripheral blood sample, and peripheral blood mononuclear cells were used for TCR beta sequencing. Genomic DNA extraction from the blood cell samples was performed with the Qiagen DNeasy Blood Extraction Kit.

Library creation used the immunoSEQ multiplex PCR assay. For the multiplex PCR, a mixture combining 60 forward primers for TCR Vbeta segments and 13 reverse primers for TCR Jbeta segments was used. A multiplex PCR assay on genomic DNA amplified the CDR3 region of rearranged TCR beta genes. The amplified TCR beta libraries were sequenced on the Illumina HiSeq System as 87-base-pair reads. The original methods were these. A later analysis counted about 80 million unique TCR beta chains across the approximately 700 repertoires, and 10 million to 12 million of these chains were shared by at least two donors. To remove PCR and sequencing errors, raw reads were error-corrected and collapsed into unique sequences using a nearest-neighbor algorithm that merged closely related sequences. V, D and J gene segments were assigned by aligning CDR3 sequences to IMGT reference sequences. For a sequence to be retained, at least a six-nucleotide match to both a V gene segment and a J gene segment was required. Rearrangements were classified as productive when the CDR3 lacked stop codons and remained in frame with V and J, and all other rearrangements were classified as non-productive. CDR3 was defined according to IMGT convention as the region running from the second conserved V-encoded cysteine to the conserved J-encoded phenylalanine. The earlier analysis of fewer than 750 of the donors excluded sequences that lacked an unambiguous match to a single V gene segment. In an earlier analysis of some 590 of the donors, a V segment was called functional when productive rearrangements were above 56.7%, and segregating when the standard deviation between donors exceeded 5%. A statistical classification framework was developed to diagnose cytomegalovirus status using the catalog of TCR beta chain sequences. V and J gene assignment, in a later analysis, came from comparing TCR nucleotide sequences with IMGT/GENE-DB human TR gene sequences. The TCRdist pipeline was used in a later analysis to assign CDR3 sequences and most-parsimonious VDJ recombination scenarios. A later analysis defined each TCR beta chain by its CDR3 amino acid sequence plus V-gene family, and excluded reads lacking a unique V-gene family. As a way to deal with suspected cross-contamination and a sequencing artifact, a later analysis dropped roughly 620 nucleotide sequences that were highly shared and had low generation probability. In a later analysis, a clonal expansion index was calculated for each public chain from normalized within-repertoire ranks of inferred template counts. In a later analysis, generation probabilities were computed with a VDJ recombination model fitted to out-of-frame rearrangements, and the resulting probabilities were checked against IGoR. Hypergeometric tests were used in a later analysis to score TCR-TCR, TCR-HLA and TCR-CMV co-occurrence, with a repertoire-size bias correction applied to the TCR pairs. A later analysis estimated false discovery rates by permuting HLA or CMV assignments 20 times. In a later analysis, co-occurring TCRs were grouped using DBSCAN, with TCRdist sequence similarity added in when clustering inside HLA-allele-positive subsets. For co-occurrence clustering, repertoires with fewer than 30,000 or more than 120,000 public chains were excluded, along with roughly 5 repertoires with anomalous nucleotide sharing. As stored in TCRdb, this immuneACCESS dataset retains in-frame rearrangements with V and J assigned. A fraction of the clones does not appear; measured against another copy, unresolved V genes explain less than half of the discrepancy, and the remainder lacks a known reason. V and J calls and clone size are given by that table; D and trimming were obtained from the DNA. This sample lists 95,000 to 120,000 clones; about 78% were detected once. The top ten constitute roughly 5% of the sample.

The source of the sample is a study of cytomegalovirus exposure and HLA in healthy donors (dated by TCRdb to about 2017). With regard to the full study: According to an earlier analysis of around 600 of the donors, about 179 million T cells yielded some 120 million unique TCR beta sequences and around 300 Gb of sequence data. Roughly 320 gigabases of sequencing data and around 80 million unique TCR sequences made up an early release that covered approximately 650 HLA-typed donors. Among the 398 genotyped donors, approximately 77% belonged to the genetic ancestry cluster associated with self-reported Caucasian donors. The study aimed to test whether cataloging public T cell receptors could reveal signatures of past pathogen exposure. The study used immunosequencing to profile the T cell repertoires of some 600 subjects and linked those repertoires to cytomegalovirus serostatus. In addition to the first cohort of 650 to 800 subjects, a separate validation cohort of some 120 different subjects was used. High-throughput TCR immunosequencing, statistical association of individual TCRs with disease status, and machine learning were combined to predict cytomegalovirus infection status. A later analysis re-examined previously published TCR beta repertoires from 600 to 700 donors and added high-resolution HLA genotyping to investigate patterns of TCR occurrence. In the later analysis, no new phenotypic data were used to find candidate immune exposures; instead, reliance was placed on TCR beta sequences and their occurrence across donors. In an earlier analysis of roughly 580 of the donors, high-throughput TCR beta sequencing was used to judge whether each TCR beta V gene segment behaved as functional or pseudogenic. Donor age, sex, ethnicity and CMV serostatus were collected together with the repertoire data. A later genetic analysis used genome-wide SNP genotypes for 398 of the 666 donors, treating that subset as a discovery cohort. All discovery cohort repertoires had been generated on a single sequencing platform. HLA typing included class I and class II loci at four-digit resolution. Typing coverage varied by locus: 629-630 donors for A, B, C, DRB1 and DQB1; 500 to 550 for DQA1; approximately 570 for DPA1; approximately 470 for DPB1. A few DR-DQ haplotypes were treated as single units for association and clustering because of strong linkage in the cohort. Among several hundred genotyped donors of the cohort, an average of around 250,000 unique TCR beta nucleotide sequences was sequenced per donor, of which 15% to 20% were non-productive.

Summary of the overall study and its limitations: The 87-base-pair reads could not distinguish some IMGT-functional V segments, including TRBV6-2 and TRBV6-3, so those segments were excluded. HLA typing was unavailable for some donors at each locus, so association tests used only the typed subset. In a later analysis, HLA-associated TCR beta chains were found to be more clonally expanded and to have lower generation probabilities than equally common non-associated chains. Most CMV-associated TCR beta chains appeared to be HLA-restricted in a later analysis, and the HLA associations seemed to be driven largely by CMV exposure. In this cohort, only TCR beta chains were sequenced, and detectable features were limited by the absence of alpha or paired-chain data. Strong co-occurrence of HLA alleles, especially DR and DQ, made assigning TCR associations to individual alleles difficult. Compared with the 666-donor mean, donors in an Asian-associated ancestry cluster had fewer N-insertions in productive TCRs, according to a later genetic analysis. At a false discovery rate of 0.05, a later analysis linked 16,951 TCR beta sequences to specific HLA alleles. A later analysis reported that several top co-occurrence clusters appeared linked to parvovirus B19, influenza, CMV and Epstein-Barr virus. The sequencing pipeline was judged likely to have produced a cluster of highly shared sequence variants as a technical artifact. A later genetic analysis associated a missense DCLRE1C variant with V-gene and J-gene trimming of TCR beta chains, and an independent cohort replicated the association. The authors suggested that the approach could potentially be extended to other disease states and immunological phenotypes. The classifier was reported to diagnose cytomegalovirus status with high specificity and sensitivity in both the original and validation cohorts. Broadly in line with IMGT annotations, most TCR beta V segments showed up in productive rearrangements about 90% or about 30% of the time in an earlier analysis of approximately 600 of the donors. A total of about 180 TCR beta chains were listed by the study as associated with cytomegalovirus. In vitro tests confirmed that a few of the cytomegalovirus-associated TCR beta chains recognize cytomegalovirus antigens. A further reported finding was that TCR beta sequences accurately predicted the HLA-A and HLA-B alleles for most subjects in the first cohort. Sequencing depth was assumed to be roughly uniform across donors in the presence/absence analyses, though that assumption may not hold. In a later analysis, TCR association rates were found to vary across HLA loci, with the most associated TCRs seen for DRB1 alleles and the fewest for HLA-C alleles. CMV serostatus was the only immune exposure information available for the cohort. While some public TCRs were present in many individuals, most TCR sequences turned up only very rarely across donors. Correlated functional status among segregating V segments might be attributable to linkage disequilibrium, but an unknown experimental factor could not be ruled out. Because counts were too low, roughly 17 rarely observed V segments, including chromosome 9 orphons, were left out of the earlier analysis of 587 of the donors.

This receptor was obtained from a woman in her 30s in good health and CMV-seropositive. The sample consisted of PBMCs. Recombination connected TRBV6-1 to TRBJ2-1; TRBD2 agrees with 7 junctional bases. The nucleotide sequence is TGTGCCAGCAGTGAATACGGCGGGGAGGGTTCGAATGAGCAGTTCTTC. The translation is CASSEYGGEGSNEQFF.